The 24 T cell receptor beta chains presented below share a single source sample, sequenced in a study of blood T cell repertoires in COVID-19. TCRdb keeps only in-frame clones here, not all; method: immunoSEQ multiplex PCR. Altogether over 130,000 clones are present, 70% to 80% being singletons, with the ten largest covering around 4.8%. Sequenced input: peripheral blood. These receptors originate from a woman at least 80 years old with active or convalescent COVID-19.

The CDR3 spells CASSPGSTNEKLFF. The CDR3, as DNA: TGTGCCAGCAGTCCCGGTAGTACTAATGAAAAACTGTTTTTT. The chain joins TRBV2 to TRBJ1-4; the D is unclear. Trimming took off 5 bases at V and 2 bases at J, with 9 bases between the two ends. CDR1 and CDR2 from the germline V gene are SNHLY and FYNNEI. The CDR3 extends over 14 amino acids.

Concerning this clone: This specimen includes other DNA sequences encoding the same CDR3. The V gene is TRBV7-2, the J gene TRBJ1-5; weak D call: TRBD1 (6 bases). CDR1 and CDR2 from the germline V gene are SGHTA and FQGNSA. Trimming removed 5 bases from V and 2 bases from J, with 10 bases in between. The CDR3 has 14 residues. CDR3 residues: CASSPSGGNQPQHF. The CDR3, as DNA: TGTGCCAGCAGCCCCTCAGGGGGCAATCAGCCCCAGCATTTT.

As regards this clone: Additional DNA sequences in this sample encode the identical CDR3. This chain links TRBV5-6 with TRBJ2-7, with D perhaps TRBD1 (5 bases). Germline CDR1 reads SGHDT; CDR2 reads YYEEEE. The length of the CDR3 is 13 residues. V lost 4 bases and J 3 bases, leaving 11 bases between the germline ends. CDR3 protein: CASSPQGFYEQYF. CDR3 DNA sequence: TGTGCCAGCAGCCCCCAGGGCTTCTACGAGCAGTACTTC.

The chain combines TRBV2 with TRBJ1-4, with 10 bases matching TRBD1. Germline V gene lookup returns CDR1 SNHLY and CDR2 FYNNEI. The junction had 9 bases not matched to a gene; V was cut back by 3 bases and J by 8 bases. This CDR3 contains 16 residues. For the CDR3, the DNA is TGTGCCAGCAGTGATCCGGGGACAGGGGTTAGAGAAAAACTGTTTTTT. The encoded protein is CASSDPGTGVREKLFF.

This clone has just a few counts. The CDR3 is CASSDRGTGMHQPQHF. CDR3 sequence (DNA): TGTGCCAGTAGTGACCGGGGGACAGGAATGCATCAGCCCCAGCATTTT. V and J are TRBV19 and TRBJ1-5; TRBD1 aligns across 8 bases. With V trimmed by 5 bases and J by 5 bases, 11 bases remained unmatched. The length of the CDR3 is 16 residues. Germline values: CDR1 LNHDA, CDR2 SQIVND (reference sequence). Full variable domain (missing parts from reference TRBV19 and TRBJ1-5): DGGITQSPKYLFRKEGQNVTLSCEQNLNHDAMYWYRQDPGQGLRLIYYSQIVNDFQKGDIAEGYSVSREKKESFPLTVTSAQKNPTAFYLCASSDRGTGMHQPQHFGDGTRLSIL.

The CDR3 DNA sequence: TGTGCCATGCGGGGGTCCGGGCTGGACACTGAAGCTTTCTTT. Translating it yields CAMRGSGLDTEAFF. The V gene is TRBV10-3, the J gene TRBJ1-1; a weak D match, TRBD1 (5 bases). This CDR3 comprises 14 residues. Germline V gene sequence: CDR1 ENHRY, CDR2 SYGVKD. The germline V and J ends were trimmed by 9 bases and 3 bases, with 17 bases remaining between them.

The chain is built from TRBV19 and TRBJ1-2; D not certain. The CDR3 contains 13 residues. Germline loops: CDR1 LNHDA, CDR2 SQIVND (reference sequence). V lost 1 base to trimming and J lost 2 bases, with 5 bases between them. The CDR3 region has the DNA TGTGCCAGTAGTATAGGGAGAAACTATGGCTACACCTTC. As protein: CASSIGRNYGYTF.

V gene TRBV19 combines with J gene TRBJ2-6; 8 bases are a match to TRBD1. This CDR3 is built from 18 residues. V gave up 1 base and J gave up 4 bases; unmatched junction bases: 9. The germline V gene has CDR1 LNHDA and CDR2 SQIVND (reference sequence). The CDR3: CASSIGETGVSGANVLTF. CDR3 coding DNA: TGTGCCAGTAGTATAGGTGAGACAGGGGTCTCCGGGGCCAACGTCCTGACTTTC.

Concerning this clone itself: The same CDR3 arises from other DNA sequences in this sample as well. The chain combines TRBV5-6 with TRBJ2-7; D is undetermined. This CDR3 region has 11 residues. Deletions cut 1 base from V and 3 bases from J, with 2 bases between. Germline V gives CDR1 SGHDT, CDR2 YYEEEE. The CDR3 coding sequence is TGTGCCAGCAGCTTGTACTACGAGCAGTACTTC. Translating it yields CASSLYYEQYF.

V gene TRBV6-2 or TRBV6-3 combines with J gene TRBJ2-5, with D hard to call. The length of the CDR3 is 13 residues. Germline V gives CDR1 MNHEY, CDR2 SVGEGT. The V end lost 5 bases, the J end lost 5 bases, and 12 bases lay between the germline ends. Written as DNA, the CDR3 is TGTGCCAGCAGTGTAGTCCCCCGCGAGACCCAGTACTTC. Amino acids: CASSVVPRETQYF.

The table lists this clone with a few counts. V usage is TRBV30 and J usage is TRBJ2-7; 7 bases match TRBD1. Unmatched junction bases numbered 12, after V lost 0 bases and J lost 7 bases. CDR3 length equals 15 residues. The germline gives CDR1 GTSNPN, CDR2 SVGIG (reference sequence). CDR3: CAWSVRDRPWGEQYF. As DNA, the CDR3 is TGTGCCTGGAGTGTACGGGACAGACCCTGGGGGGAGCAGTACTTC.

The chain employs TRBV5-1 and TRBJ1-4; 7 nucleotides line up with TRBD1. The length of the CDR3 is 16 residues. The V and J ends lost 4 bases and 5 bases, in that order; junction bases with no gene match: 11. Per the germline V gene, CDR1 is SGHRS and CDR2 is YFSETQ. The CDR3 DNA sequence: TGCGCCAGCAGCCTACTACCGGGACAGACGAATGAAAAACTGTTTTTT. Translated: CASSLLPGQTNEKLFF.

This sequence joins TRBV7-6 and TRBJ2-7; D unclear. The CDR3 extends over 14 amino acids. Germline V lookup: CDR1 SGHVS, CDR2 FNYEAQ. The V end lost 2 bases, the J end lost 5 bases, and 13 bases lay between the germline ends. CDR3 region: CASSLISASHEQYF. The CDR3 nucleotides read TGTGCCAGCAGCTTAATCTCAGCGTCCCACGAGCAGTACTTC.

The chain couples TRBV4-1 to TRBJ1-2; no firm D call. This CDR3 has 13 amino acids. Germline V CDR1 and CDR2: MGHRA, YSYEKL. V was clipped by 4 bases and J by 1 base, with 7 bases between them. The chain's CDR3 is CASSRGNNYGYTF. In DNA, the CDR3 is TGCGCCAGCAGCCGCGGGAATAACTATGGCTACACCTTC.

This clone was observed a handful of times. Here the CDR3 DNA reads TGTGCCACCAGTGATCCTCTAGCGGGGAGGAACAATGAGCAGTTCTTC. It yields the protein CATSDPLAGRNNEQFF. The V and J genes are TRBV24-1 and TRBJ2-1; 9 positions match TRBD2. V was pared by 3 bases and J by 5 bases, with 7 bases of the junction left unmatched. The germline V gene encodes CDR1 KGHDR and CDR2 SFDVKD. The CDR3 runs to 16 residues.

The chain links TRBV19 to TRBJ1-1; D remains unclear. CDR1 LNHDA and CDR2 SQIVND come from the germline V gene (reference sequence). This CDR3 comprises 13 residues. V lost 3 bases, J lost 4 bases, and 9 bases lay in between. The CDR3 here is CASSIYSVTEAFF. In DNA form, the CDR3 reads TGTGCCAGTAGTATTTATTCGGTCACTGAAGCTTTCTTT.

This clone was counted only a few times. The CDR3 nucleotides are TGTGCCAGCAGCTCTCTAGCGGGGGCGGGAAATGAGCAGTTCTTC. This codes for CASSSLAGAGNEQFF. The genes are TRBV7-8 and TRBJ2-1, with 10 bases that match TRBD2. With 4 bases clipped from V and 7 bases from J, the junction kept 7 bases outside the gene matches. The CDR3 sequence is 15 residues long. The germline CDR1 and CDR2 sequences are SGHVS and FQNEAQ.

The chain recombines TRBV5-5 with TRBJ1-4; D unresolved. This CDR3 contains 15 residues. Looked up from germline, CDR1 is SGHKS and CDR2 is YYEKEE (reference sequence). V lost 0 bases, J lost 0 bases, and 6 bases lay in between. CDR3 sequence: CASSLDLSTNEKLFF. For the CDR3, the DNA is TGTGCCAGCAGCTTGGATCTGTCAACTAATGAAAAACTGTTTTTT.

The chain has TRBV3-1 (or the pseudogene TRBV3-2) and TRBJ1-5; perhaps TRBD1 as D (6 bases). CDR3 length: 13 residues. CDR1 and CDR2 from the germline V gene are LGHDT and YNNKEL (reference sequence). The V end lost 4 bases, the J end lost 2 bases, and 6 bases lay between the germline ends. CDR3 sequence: CASSRQGNQPQHF. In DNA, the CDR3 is TGTGCCAGCAGCCGACAGGGCAATCAGCCCCAGCATTTT.

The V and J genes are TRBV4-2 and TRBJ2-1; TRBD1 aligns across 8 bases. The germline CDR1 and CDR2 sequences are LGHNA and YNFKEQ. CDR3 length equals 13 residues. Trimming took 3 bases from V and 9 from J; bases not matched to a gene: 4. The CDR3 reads CASSHDRGSEQFF. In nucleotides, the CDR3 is TGTGCCAGCAGCCATGACAGGGGCAGTGAGCAGTTCTTC.

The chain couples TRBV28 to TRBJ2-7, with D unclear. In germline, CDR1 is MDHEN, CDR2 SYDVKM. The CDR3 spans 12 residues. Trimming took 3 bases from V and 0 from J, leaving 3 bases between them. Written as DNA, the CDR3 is TGTGCCAGCAGTTTCAGCTCCTACGAGCAGTACTTC. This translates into CASSFSSYEQYF.

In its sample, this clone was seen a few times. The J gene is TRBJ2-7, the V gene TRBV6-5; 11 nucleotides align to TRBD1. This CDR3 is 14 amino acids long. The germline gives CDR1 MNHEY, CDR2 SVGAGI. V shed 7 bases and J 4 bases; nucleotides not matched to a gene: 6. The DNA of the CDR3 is TGTGCCAGCAATTTGGACAGGGGGCCTTACGAGCAGTACTTC. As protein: CASNLDRGPYEQYF.

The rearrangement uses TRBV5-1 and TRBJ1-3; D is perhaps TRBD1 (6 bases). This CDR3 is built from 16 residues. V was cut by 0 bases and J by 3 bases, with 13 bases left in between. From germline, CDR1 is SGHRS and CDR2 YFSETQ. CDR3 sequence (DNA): TGCGCCAGCAGCTTGGAAGGGACACTCTTTGGAAACACCATATATTTT. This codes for CASSLEGTLFGNTIYF. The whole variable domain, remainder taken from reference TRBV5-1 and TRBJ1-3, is KAGVTQTPRYLIKTRGQQVTLSCSPISGHRSVSWYQQTPGQGLQFLFEYFSETQRNKGNFPGRFSGRQFSNSRSEMNVSTLELGDSALYLCASSLEGTLFGNTIYFGEGSWLTVV.

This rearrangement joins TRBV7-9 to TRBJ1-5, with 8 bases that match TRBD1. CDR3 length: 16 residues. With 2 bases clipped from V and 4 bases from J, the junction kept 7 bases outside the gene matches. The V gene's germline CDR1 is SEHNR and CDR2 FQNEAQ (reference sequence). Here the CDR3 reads CASSLTGGMGNQPQHF. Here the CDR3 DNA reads TGTGCCAGCAGCTTAACAGGGGGTATGGGTAATCAGCCCCAGCATTTT.